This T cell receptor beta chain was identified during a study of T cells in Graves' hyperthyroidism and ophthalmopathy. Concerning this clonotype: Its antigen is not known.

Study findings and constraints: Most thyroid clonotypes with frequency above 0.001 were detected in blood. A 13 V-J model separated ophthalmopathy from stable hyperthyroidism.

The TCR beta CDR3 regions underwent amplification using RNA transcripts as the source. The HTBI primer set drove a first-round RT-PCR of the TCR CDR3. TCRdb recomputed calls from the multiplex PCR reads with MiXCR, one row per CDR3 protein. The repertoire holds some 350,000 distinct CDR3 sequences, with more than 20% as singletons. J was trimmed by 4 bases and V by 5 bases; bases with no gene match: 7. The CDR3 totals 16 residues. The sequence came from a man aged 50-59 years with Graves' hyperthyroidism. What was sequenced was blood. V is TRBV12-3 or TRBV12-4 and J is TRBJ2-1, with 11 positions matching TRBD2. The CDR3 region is CASSREGLAEYNEQFF. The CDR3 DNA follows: TGTGCCAGCAGTCGAGAGGGACTAGCGGAGTACAATGAGCAGTTCTTC.